This T cell receptor (beta chain) was sequenced during a study of blood T cell repertoires in COVID-19. The table came from immunoSEQ multiplex PCR; TCRdb's copy has only in-frame clones and leaves some out. The table includes 470,000 or so clones, over 75% detected once. Germline lookup yields CDR1 MRHNA and CDR2 SNTAGT. The CDR3 runs 14 residues. Trimming took 4 bases from V and 9 from J; bases not matched to a gene: 9. This clone was observed a single time. The rearrangement joins TRBV6-4 to TRBJ2-1; 7 nucleotides align to TRBD1. Sequencing input: peripheral blood. The sequence came from a human donor in a cohort sampled during active COVID-19. For the CDR3, the DNA is TGTGCCAGCAGTGCCAAAACAGGGGTCGGTGAGCAGTTCTTC. Amino acids: CASSAKTGVGEQFF.